A single T cell receptor (beta chain) is shown here with its context. The data were taken from a study of monozygotic twins with inflammatory bowel disease. TCRdb re-called the 5' RACE reads; one entry per CDR3 protein, DNA not given. This sample contains 110,000 to 150,000 distinct CDR3 sequences. Germline V gene sequence: CDR1 KGHDR, CDR2 SFDVKD. The CDR3 has 15 residues. The chain joins TRBV24-1 to TRBJ2-1; TCRdb's D call of TRBD2 is untestable without DNA. Sequences were obtained from blood. The sequence came from a human donor with ulcerative colitis or Crohn's disease, or a healthy co-twin of an affected twin (not recorded which). The CDR3 reads CATGVTSGRGSGQFF.